These T cell receptor beta chains were read from a single sample in a study of T cell responses to AZD1222 COVID-19 vaccine. Sequenced by immunoSEQ multiplex PCR; TCRdb stores in-frame clones only, minus some. The table has 85,000 to 90,000 clones, almost 90% seen once; the top ten hold around a tenth. Specimen: peripheral blood, collected on day 0 of MenACWY control vaccination. Receptor source: an adult in good health. Each CDR3 is given with its conserved first and last residue. The order of the fields is clone size, J gene, V gene, D gene, CDR3 DNA, CDR3 protein. The D gene is left open where the match is weak. A clone size is listed for some rows: how often the clone was seen (once, few, many), or a class if it is expanded.

NA,TRBJ1-4,TRBV2,NA,TGTGCCAGCATCCTCGGCCCGGCTAATGAAAAACTGTTTTTT,CASILGPANEKLFF
NA,TRBJ1-6,TRBV4-3,NA,TGCGCCAGCAGCCTAAGGGGAGGGGGCTCCTATAATTCACCCCTCCACTTT,CASSLRGGGSYNSPLHF
NA,TRBJ2-5,TRBV12-3/TRBV12-4,NA,TGTGCCAGCAAACAGGGAATCGGGGAGACCCAGTACTTC,CASKQGIGETQYF
NA,TRBJ2-5,TRBV7-2,TRBD2,TGTGCCAGCAGCTTTAGCGGGGGGAGCCAGGAGACCCAGTACTTC,CASSFSGGSQETQYF
NA,TRBJ1-3,TRBV30,TRBD1,TGTGCCTGGAGTGTAGGGGACAGCGAGAGCTCTGGAAACACCATATATTTT,CAWSVGDSESSGNTIYF
NA,TRBJ1-2,TRBV6-5,NA,TGTGCCAGCAGTACGGACTTTCGGACCTATGGCTACACCTTC,CASSTDFRTYGYTF
NA,TRBJ1-5,TRBV4-2,NA,TGTGCCAGCAGCCCCCGTGGCAGGAGCAATCAGCCCCAGCATTTT,CASSPRGRSNQPQHF
NA,TRBJ1-1,TRBV7-2,NA,TGTGCCAGCAGCTTCGCTGACACTGAAGCTTTCTTT,CASSFADTEAFF
once,TRBJ1-2,TRBV10-3,TRBD1,TGTGCCATCAGTACGACAGGGGAAGCCTATGGCTACACCTTC,CAISTTGEAYGYTF
NA,TRBJ1-2,TRBV7-8,NA,TGTGCCAGCAGCTTAGGGACAGCGGTTAACTATGGCTACACCTTC,CASSLGTAVNYGYTF
few,TRBJ1-1,TRBV7-8,NA,TGTGCCAGCAGCTCCTCGGAAAACCAGGAAGCTTTCTTT,CASSSSENQEAFF
few,TRBJ1-1,TRBV28,TRBD1,TGTGCCAGCAGGGACGGGACAGGGAACACTGAAGCTTTCTTT,CASRDGTGNTEAFF
NA,TRBJ1-4,TRBV27,NA,TGTGCCAGCAGCCCAATCCTAGGTGAAAAACTGTTTTTT,CASSPILGEKLFF
NA,TRBJ2-1,TRBV4-1,TRBD2,TGCGCCAGCAGCCAAGATGAAGCGGGGGGCCCGTACAATGAGCAGTTCTTC,CASSQDEAGGPYNEQFF
NA,TRBJ1-5,TRBV27,NA,TGTGCCAGCAGTTTACTGGGAGGCAATCAGCCCCAGCATTTT,CASSLLGGNQPQHF
once,TRBJ2-3,TRBV28,NA,TGTGCCAGCAGTTTGCCCGCCCCGGATACGCAGTATTTT,CASSLPAPDTQYF
NA,TRBJ2-7,TRBV2,TRBD1,TGTGCCAGCAGCCCTCTGACAAGGACAGGGGTTGTGGGGCAGTACTTC,CASSPLTRTGVVGQYF
once,TRBJ1-2,TRBV7-9,TRBD1,TGTGCCAGCAGCTTAACCCGGGACAGGGATGATGGCTACACCTTC,CASSLTRDRDDGYTF